The following is a T cell receptor beta chain sequence with its context. Antigen unknown. Clones were read by immunoSEQ multiplex PCR, and TCRdb kept only the in-frame ones, dropping some. The data show around 79,000 clones, with more than 85% seen just once and 8.5% to 10% held by the top ten. The data originate from a study of OX40 agonist ivuxolimab in advanced cancers. Looking at the study overall: Patients received intravenous ivuxolimab every 2 weeks at 0.01 to 10 mg/kg. The dose-escalation cohort was about 87% male, with a mean age of about 60 years, ranging about 23 to 90.

V dropped 4 bases and J dropped 3 bases, with 13 bases sitting between them. CDR1 is SGHNT, CDR2 YYREEE, per germline (reference sequence). The CDR3 is 15 residues long. General study findings and limits: Doses of 0.1 to 3.0 mg/kg were accompanied by clonal expansion of CD4+ and CD8+ blood T cells by week 6.

Enrollment shut out patients with autoimmune disease history or systemic immunosuppression. The gene calls are TRBV5-4 and TRBJ2-2, with D possibly called TRBD1 or TRBD2 (5 bases each). This specimen consisted of CD4+ or CD8+ T cells sorted from blood, obtained in a trial of the OX40 agonist ivuxolimab. This receptor was obtained from an adult with an advanced solid tumor such as melanoma, head and neck, liver or kidney cancer. The CDR3 spells CASSPPGTYTGELFF. The CDR3 DNA follows: TGTGCCAGCAGCCCCCCCGGGACCTACACCGGGGAGCTGTTTTTT.